This entry is about one T cell receptor (beta chain). What it binds is unknown. CDR1 is SGDLS, CDR2 YYNGEE, per germline. Trimming pared 1 base from V and 5 bases from J, leaving 10 bases between. The CDR3 covers 14 residues. This record comes from a study of OX40 agonist ivuxolimab in advanced cancers. For the study at large: Patients were treated with ivuxolimab, an agonistic anti-OX40 (CD134) antibody. Every patient in dose escalation had hepatocellular carcinoma, melanoma, renal cell or head and neck cancer. The study, taken as a whole, reports: Averaged across samples, CD8+ T cells carried more expanded clones than CD4+ did.

This table comes from immunoSEQ multiplex PCR, and its TCRdb copy is limited to in-frame clones, with some not included. The table lists about 27,000 clones, less than 80% of them singletons, with approximately 32% in the top ten. Anyone with autoimmune disease history or systemic immunosuppression was excluded. The clonotype was recovered from an adult with an advanced solid tumor such as melanoma, head and neck, liver or kidney cancer. The material sequenced was CD4+ or CD8+ T cells sorted from blood, taken in a trial of the OX40 agonist ivuxolimab. This chain connects TRBV9 to TRBJ2-1; D call uncertain. CDR3 in DNA: TGTGCCAGCAGCGTAAGTGGGCCTAACAATGAGCAGTTCTTC. Amino acids: CASSVSGPNNEQFF. Variable domain in full (rest from reference TRBV9 and TRBJ2-1): DSGVTQTPKHLITATGQRVTLRCSPRSGDLSVYWYQQSLDQGLQFLIQYYNGEERAKGNILERFSAQQFPDLHSELNLSSLELGDSALYFCASSVSGPNNEQFFGPGTRLTVL.